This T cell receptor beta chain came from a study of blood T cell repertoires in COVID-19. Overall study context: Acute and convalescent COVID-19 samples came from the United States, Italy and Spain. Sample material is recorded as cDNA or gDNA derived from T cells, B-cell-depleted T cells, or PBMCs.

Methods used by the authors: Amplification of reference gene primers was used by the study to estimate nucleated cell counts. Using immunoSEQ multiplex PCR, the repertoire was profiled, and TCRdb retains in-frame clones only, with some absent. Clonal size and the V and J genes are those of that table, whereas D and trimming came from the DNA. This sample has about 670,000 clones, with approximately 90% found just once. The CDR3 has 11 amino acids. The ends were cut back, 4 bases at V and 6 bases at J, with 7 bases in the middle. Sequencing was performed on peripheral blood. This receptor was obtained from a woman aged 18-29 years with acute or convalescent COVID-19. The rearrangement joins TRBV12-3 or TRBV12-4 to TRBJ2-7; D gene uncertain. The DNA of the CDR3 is TGTGCCAGCAGTTCTATCGCCGAGCAGTACTTC. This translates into CASSSIAEQYF.